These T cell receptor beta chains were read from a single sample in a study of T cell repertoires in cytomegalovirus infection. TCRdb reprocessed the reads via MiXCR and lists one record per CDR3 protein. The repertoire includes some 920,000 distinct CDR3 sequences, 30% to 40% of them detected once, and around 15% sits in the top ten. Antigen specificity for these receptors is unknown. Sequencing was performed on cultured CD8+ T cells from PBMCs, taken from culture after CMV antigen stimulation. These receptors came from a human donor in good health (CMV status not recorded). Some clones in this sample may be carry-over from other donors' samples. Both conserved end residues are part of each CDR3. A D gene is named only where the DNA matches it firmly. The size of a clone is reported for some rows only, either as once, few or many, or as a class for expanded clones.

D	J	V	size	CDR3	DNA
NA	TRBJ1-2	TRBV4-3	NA	CASSQDQELYGYTF	TGCGCCAGCAGCCAAGACCAGGAACTCTATGGCTACACCTTC
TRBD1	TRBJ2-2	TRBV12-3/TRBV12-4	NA	CASSSPGQGTPGELFF	TGTGCCAGCAGTTCTCCGGGACAGGGGACACCGGGGGAGCTGTTTTTT
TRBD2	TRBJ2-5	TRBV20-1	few	CSATSRQAGGWETQYF	TGCAGTGCTACCTCTAGGCAAGCGGGGGGCTGGGAGACCCAGTACTTC
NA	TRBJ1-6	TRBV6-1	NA	CASRDGGYNSPLHF	TGTGCCAGCAGAGATGGGGGCTATAATTCACCCCTCCACTTT
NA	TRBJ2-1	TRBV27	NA	CASSFHGPSREQFF	TGTGCCAGCAGTTTCCACGGCCCTTCCCGGGAGCAGTTCTTC
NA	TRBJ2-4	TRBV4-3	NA	CASSLGSPWAKNIQYF	TGCGCCAGCAGCCTTGGCAGTCCTTGGGCCAAAAACATTCAGTACTTC
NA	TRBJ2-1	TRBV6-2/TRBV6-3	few	CASILSLGRGGNEQFF	TGTGCCAGCATCCTATCTCTGGGCAGGGGAGGAAATGAGCAGTTCTTC
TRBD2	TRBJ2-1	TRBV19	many	CASSIAGGEQFF	TGTGCCAGTAGTATAGCGGGGGGTGAGCAGTTCTTC
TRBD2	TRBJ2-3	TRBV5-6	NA	CASLAGSRTDTQYF	TGTGCCAGCCTAGCGGGTTCCCGCACAGATACGCAGTATTTT
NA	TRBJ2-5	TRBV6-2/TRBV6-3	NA	CASSYTLLRQSQETQYF	TGTGCCAGCAGTTATACACTCCTAAGACAAAGCCAAGAGACCCAGTACTTC
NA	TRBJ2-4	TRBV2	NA	CASMRGLNLAKNIQYF	TGTGCCAGCATGAGGGGTTTGAATCTAGCCAAAAACATTCAGTACTTC
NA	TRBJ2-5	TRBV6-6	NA	CASSYSLGATKTQYF	TGTGCCAGCAGTTACTCCCTAGGGGCAACGAAGACCCAGTACTTC
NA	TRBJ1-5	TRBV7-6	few	CASSPADRGGPQHF	TGTGCCAGCAGCCCGGCGGACCGAGGTGGGCCCCAGCATTTT
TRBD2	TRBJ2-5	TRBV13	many	CASSAGLAGGRETQYF	TGTGCCAGCAGCGCTGGACTAGCGGGGGGGCGTGAGACCCAGTACTTC
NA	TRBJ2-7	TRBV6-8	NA	CASSYSTSGTYEQYF	TGTGCCAGCAGTTACTCGACCTCAGGGACCTACGAGCAGTACTTC
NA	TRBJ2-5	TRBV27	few	CASSSPTQETQYF	TGTGCCAGCAGTTCCCCGACCCAAGAGACCCAGTACTTC
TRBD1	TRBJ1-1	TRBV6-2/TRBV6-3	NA	CASSSRTGGNPDTEAFF	TGTGCCAGCAGTTCGCGGACAGGAGGGAATCCGGACACTGAAGCTTTCTTT
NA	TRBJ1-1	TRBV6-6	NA	CASSYSILGTEAFF	TGTGCCAGCAGTTACTCGATTCTGGGGACTGAAGCTTTCTTT
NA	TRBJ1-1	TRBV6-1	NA	CASRPWGLENTEAFF	TGTGCCAGCAGGCCATGGGGGCTCGAGAACACTGAAGCTTTCTTT
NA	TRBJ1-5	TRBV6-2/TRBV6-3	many	CASSYSSAPSGQPQHF	TGTGCCAGCAGTTACTCGTCCGCACCGTCGGGACAGCCCCAGCATTTT
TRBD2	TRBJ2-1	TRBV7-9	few	CASSYGASGGEGEQFF	TGTGCCAGCAGCTACGGGGCTAGCGGGGGGGAGGGTGAGCAGTTCTTC
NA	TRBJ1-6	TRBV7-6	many	CASSLTLTQKNSPLHF	TGTGCCAGCAGCTTAACTTTGACACAGAAGAATTCACCCCTCCACTTT
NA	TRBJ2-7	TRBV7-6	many	CASSLGSRDTVSYEQYF	TGTGCCAGCAGCTTAGGGTCTAGGGACACCGTCTCCTACGAGCAGTACTTC
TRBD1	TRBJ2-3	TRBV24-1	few	CATSDPGQWEDTQYF	TGTGCCACCAGTGACCCGGGACAGTGGGAGGATACGCAGTATTTT
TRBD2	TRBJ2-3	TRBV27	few	CASSPLGAGGPIDTQYF	TGTGCCAGCAGTCCCCTGGGGGCGGGGGGGCCGATAGATACGCAGTATTTT
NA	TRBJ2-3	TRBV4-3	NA	CASSRNLGDTQYF	TGCGCCAGCAGCCGCAACCTTGGGGATACGCAGTATTTT
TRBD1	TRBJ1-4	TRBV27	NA	CASSFYTGGEKLFF	TGTGCCAGCAGTTTCTACACAGGGGGCGAAAAACTGTTTTTT
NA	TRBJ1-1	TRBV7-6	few	CASSLLPVNTEAFF	TGTGCCAGCAGCTTACTCCCCGTTAACACTGAAGCTTTCTTT
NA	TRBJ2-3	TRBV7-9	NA	CASSLEPYPSTDTQYF	TGTGCCAGCAGCTTAGAGCCGTACCCTAGCACAGATACGCAGTATTTT
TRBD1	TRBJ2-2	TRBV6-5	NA	CASSYSDRVGDGELFF	TGTGCCAGCAGTTACTCTGACAGGGTCGGAGACGGGGAGCTGTTTTTT
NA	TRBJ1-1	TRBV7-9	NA	CASSLGGGGKGTEAFF	TGTGCCAGCAGCTTAGGGGGTGGGGGAAAGGGGACTGAAGCTTTCTTT
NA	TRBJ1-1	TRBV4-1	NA	CASSQDGMEAFF	TGCGCCAGCAGCCAAGATGGCATGGAAGCTTTCTTT
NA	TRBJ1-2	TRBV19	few	CASRSGRANGYTF	TGTGCCAGTAGATCGGGCAGGGCCAATGGCTACACCTTC
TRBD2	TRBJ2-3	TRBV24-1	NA	CATSDSGLAGEVYTQYF	TGTGCCACCAGTGATTCAGGGCTAGCGGGGGAAGTGTATACGCAGTATTTT
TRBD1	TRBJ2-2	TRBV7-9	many	CASSSPQRGQFTGELFF	TGTGCCAGCAGCTCACCCCAGAGGGGACAGTTCACCGGGGAGCTGTTTTTT
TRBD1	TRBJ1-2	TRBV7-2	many	CASSVRWTGRDYGYTF	TGTGCCAGCAGCGTAAGGTGGACAGGGCGAGACTATGGCTACACCTTC
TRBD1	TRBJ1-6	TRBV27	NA	CANRTGRAVNSPLHF	TGTGCCAACAGGACAGGGAGGGCTGTTAATTCACCCCTCCACTTT
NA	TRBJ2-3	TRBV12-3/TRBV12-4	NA	CANSRLADTQYF	TGTGCCAACAGCAGACTAGCAGATACGCAGTATTTT
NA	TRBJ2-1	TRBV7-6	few	CASSLGGSERFF	TGTGCCAGCAGCTTAGGCGGGTCTGAGCGGTTCTTC
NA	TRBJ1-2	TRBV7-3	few	CASSPGTLMGYTF	TGTGCCAGCAGCCCGGGGACCCTTATGGGCTACACCTTC
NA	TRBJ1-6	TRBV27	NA	CASSLTANSPLNF	TGTGCCAGCAGTTTAACGGCCAATTCACCCCTCAACTTT
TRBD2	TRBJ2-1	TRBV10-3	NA	CAIKTSASYNEQFF	TGTGCCATCAAGACTAGCGCATCCTACAATGAGCAGTTCTTC
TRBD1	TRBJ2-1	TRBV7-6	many	CASSPYRGATDNEQFF	TGTGCCAGCAGCCCCTACAGGGGGGCCACCGACAATGAGCAGTTCTTC
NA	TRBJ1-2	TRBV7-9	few	CASSITGTTRDGYTF	TGTGCCAGCAGCATTACAGGGACCACTCGCGATGGCTACACCTTC
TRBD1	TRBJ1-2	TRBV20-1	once	CSARTGVNYGYTF	TGCAGTGCTCGGACAGGGGTTAACTATGGCTACACCTTC